The T cell receptor beta chain described here comes from a study of radiotherapy plus CTLA-4 blockade in lung cancer. Findings and limits, study-wide: Early blood T cell clone dynamics reportedly forecast response best, with interferon-beta.

The assay was immunoSEQ multiplex PCR, and TCRdb's table has in-frame clones only and misses some. The sample records more than 90,000 clones, roughly four fifths being singletons. Treatment of patients with chemo-refractory metastatic non-small-cell lung cancer consisted of focal radiation plus CTLA-4 blockade with ipilimumab. This CDR3 has 15 residues. Per the germline V gene, CDR1 is SEHNR and CDR2 is FQNEAQ (reference sequence). Trimming shortened V by 2 bases and J by 5 bases, and 13 bases separated the two germline ends. As regards this clone: The target antigen is unknown.

The sequence was collected from a human donor with non-small cell lung cancer that progressed on radiotherapy plus ipilimumab. Some clones in this sample may be carry-over from other donors' samples. The J gene is TRBJ1-5, the V gene TRBV7-9, with D tentatively TRBD1 (6 bases). The sample consisted of peripheral blood, taken from a patient treated with radiotherapy plus ipilimumab. The CDR3 sequence: CASSLTGGADQPQHF. CDR3 DNA sequence: TGTGCCAGCAGCTTAACGGGGGGCGCCGATCAGCCCCAGCATTTT. Full variable domain (remainder filled in from reference TRBV7-9 and TRBJ1-5): DTGVSQNPRHKITKRGQNVTFRCDPISEHNRLYWYRQTLGQGPEFLTYFQNEAQLEKSRLLSDRFSAERPKGSFSTLEIQRTEQGDSAMYLCASSLTGGADQPQHFGDGTRLSIL.